This T cell receptor (beta chain) was recovered during a study of blood T cells in healthy people across ages. The people who gave samples were healthy Caucasians from Russia, aged about 6 to 100. Germline loops: CDR1 SGHRS, CDR2 YFSETQ. Losses at the gene ends were 4 bases for V and 2 bases for J; bases not matched to a gene: 6. The CDR3 is made up of 15 amino acids. A sample-barcoded 5' primer and a J-beta primer mix were used in a second PCR of roughly 7 to 11 cycles. TCRdb ran MiXCR on the 5' RACE reads and lists one entry per CDR3 protein. The sample includes about 1.5 million distinct CDR3 sequences, around 40% of them seen just once.

This chain connects TRBV5-1 to TRBJ2-3; the match to TRBD2 covers 8 bases. This TCR came from a woman younger than 35 in good health. The specimen sequenced was blood. CDR3 sequence reads: CASSESGLDTDTQYF. DNA of the CDR3: TGCGCCAGCAGCGAATCGGGACTAGACACAGATACGCAGTATTTT.